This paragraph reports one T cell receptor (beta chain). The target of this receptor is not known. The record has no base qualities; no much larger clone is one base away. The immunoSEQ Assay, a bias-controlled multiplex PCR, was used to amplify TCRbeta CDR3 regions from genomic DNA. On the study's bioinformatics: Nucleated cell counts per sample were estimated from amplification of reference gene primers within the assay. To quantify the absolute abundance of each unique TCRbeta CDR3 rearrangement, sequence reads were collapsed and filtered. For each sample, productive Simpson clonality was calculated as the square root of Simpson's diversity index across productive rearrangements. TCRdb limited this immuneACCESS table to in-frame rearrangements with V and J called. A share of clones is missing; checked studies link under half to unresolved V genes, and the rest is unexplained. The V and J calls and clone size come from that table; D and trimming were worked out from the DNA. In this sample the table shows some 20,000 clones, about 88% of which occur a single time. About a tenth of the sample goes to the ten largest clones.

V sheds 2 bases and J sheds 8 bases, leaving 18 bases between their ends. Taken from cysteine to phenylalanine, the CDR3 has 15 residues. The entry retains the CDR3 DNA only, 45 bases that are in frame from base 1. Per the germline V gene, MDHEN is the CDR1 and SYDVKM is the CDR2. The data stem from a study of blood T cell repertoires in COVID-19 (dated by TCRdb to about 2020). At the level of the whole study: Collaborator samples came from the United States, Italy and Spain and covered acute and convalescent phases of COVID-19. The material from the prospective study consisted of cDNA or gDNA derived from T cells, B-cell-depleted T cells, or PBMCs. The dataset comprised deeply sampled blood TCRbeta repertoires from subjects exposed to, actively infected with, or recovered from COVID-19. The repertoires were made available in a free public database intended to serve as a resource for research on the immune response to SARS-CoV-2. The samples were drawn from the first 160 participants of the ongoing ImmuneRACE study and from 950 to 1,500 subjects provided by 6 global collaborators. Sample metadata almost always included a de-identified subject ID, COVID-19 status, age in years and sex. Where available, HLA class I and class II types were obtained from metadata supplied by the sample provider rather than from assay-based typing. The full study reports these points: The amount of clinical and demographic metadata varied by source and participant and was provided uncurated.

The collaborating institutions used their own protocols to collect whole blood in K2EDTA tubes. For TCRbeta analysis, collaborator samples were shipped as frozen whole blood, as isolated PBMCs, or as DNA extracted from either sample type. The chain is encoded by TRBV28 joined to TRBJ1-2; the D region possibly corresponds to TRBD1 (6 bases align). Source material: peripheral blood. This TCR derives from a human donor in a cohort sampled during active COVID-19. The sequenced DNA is TGTGCCAGCAGTTTAGCAATTAGGGGACAAAGGGGCTACACCTTC. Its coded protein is CASSLAIRGQRGYTF.